The entry that follows covers one TCR beta chain sequence. What it binds is unknown. The germline CDR1 and CDR2 sequences are MDHEN and SYDVKM. This CDR3 region has 14 residues. Trimming left V 5 bases short and J 5 bases short, with 12 bases between. This sample was included in a study of shared clonotypes between healthy human individuals. Notes on the study in general: In having few donors, the study represented limited genetic and exposure-history diversity.

Data came from immunoSEQ multiplex PCR; TCRdb stores just in-frame clones and leaves some out. This table has 950,000 to 1,100,000 clones, roughly 80% appearing once. The receptor's source is a man aged 18-30 years in good health. The V gene is TRBV28, the J gene TRBJ2-2, with D possibly being TRBD1 or TRBD2 (5 bases each). Sequences were obtained from memory CD4+ T cells sorted from blood. The subset is: CD45RA-negative fraction. The CDR3 nucleotides read TGTGCCAGCAGTGATCCGGGACGGACCGGGGAGCTGTTTTTT. Its translation: CASSDPGRTGELFF.